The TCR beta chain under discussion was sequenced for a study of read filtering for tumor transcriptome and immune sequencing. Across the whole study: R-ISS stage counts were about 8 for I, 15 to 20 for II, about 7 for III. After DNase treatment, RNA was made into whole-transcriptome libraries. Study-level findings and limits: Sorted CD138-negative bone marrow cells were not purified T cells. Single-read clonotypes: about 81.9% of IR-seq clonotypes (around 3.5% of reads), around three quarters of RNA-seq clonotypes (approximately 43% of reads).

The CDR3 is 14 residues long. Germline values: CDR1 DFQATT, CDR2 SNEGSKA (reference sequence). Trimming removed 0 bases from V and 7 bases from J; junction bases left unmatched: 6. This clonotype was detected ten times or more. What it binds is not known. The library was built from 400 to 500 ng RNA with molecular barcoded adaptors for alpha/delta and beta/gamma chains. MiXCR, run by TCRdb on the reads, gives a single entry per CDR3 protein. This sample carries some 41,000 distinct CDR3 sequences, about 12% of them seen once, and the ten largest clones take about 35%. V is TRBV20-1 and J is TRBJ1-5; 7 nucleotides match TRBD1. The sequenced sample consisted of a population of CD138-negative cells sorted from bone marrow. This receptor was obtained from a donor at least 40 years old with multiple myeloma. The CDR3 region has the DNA TGCAGTGCTAGAGACAGGACAGGATGGCAGCCCCAGCATTTT. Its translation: CSARDRTGWQPQHF.